The clone carrying this T cell receptor (beta chain) showed up just a few times. No antigen is known for it. This sample is drawn from a study of T cells after yellow fever vaccination. Broader study findings: CD4 and CD8 compartments shared a small share of clonotypes.

Making TCR cDNA involved 5'RACE template switching, which added UMIs and a universal primer site. Each CDR3 protein is one row after TCRdb ran MiXCR on the 5' RACE reads. The table records 500,000 to 650,000 distinct CDR3 sequences, 10% to 15% of them present only once. V lost 6 bases and J lost 7, with 25 bases in between. This CDR3 has 15 amino acids. The germline gives CDR1 DFQATT, CDR2 SNEGSKA (reference sequence). This TCR came from a man aged 30 to 39 who received the YFV17D yellow fever vaccine. Sequencing was performed on PBMCs, taken on the day of the yellow fever booster vaccination. The J gene is TRBJ2-7, the V gene TRBV20-1; possible D gene TRBD2, 7 bases. DNA of the CDR3: TGCAGTGCCCCCTCGGGGGGCGGCCTCAGCTGGGAGCAGTACTTC. Translation gives CSAPSGGGLSWEQYF.